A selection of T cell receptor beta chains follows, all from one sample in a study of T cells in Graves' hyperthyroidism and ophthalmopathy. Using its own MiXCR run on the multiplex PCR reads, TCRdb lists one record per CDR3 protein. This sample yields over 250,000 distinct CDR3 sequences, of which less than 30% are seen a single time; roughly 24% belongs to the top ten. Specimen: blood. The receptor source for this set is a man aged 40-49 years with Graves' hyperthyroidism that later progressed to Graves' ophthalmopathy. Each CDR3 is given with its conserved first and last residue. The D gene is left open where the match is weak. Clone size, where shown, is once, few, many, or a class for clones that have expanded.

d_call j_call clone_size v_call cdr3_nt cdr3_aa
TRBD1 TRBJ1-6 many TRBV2 TGTGCCAGCAGGGGACAGGGGGATTCACCCCTCCACTTT CASRGQGDSPLHF
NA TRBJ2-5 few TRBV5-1 TGCGCCAGCAGCGCCGGCCGGGGCCGTGGCCAAGAGACCCAGTACTTC CASSAGRGRGQETQYF
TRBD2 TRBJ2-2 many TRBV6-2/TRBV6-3 TGTGCCAGCAGTTACTCTCCTAGCGGGAGTGCCGGGGAGCTGTTTTTT CASSYSPSGSAGELFF
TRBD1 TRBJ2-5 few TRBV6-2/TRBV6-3 TGTGCCAGCAGCCTCGGACAGGTGAACCGCGATTACTACCAAGAGACCCAGTACTTC CASSLGQVNRDYYQETQYF
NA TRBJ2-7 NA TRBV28 TGTGCCAGCAATCCTCAGGGCTACGAGCAGTACTTC CASNPQGYEQYF
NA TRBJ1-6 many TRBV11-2 TGTGCCAGCAGCTTAGATCCGGGACGCAATTCACCCCTCCACTTT CASSLDPGRNSPLHF
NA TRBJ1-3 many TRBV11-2 TGTGCCAGCAGCCCCCGGTCCGGACCCGGGGACACCATATATTTT CASSPRSGPGDTIYF
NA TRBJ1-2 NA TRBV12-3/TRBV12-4 TGTGCCAGCAGTTTAGGTGGCCTACCGGGATTCCTGGGCTACACCTTC CASSLGGLPGFLGYTF
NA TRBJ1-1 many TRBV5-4 TGTGCCAGCAGCTCCTACCACGCTGAAGCTTTCTTT CASSSYHAEAFF
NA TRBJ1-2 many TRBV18 TGTGCCAGCTCACCGGGACCCGGGTACTATGGCTACACCTTC CASSPGPGYYGYTF
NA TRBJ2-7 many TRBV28 TGTGCCAGCAGTTTATACGGCTACGAGCAGTACTTC CASSLYGYEQYF
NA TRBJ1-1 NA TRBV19 TGTGCCAGTAGTATCGGGGCGGAGGGAGCTTTCTTT CASSIGAEGAFF
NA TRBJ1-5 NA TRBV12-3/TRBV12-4 TGTGCCAGCAGGGCGGGGGGGGATGATCAGCCCCAGCATTTT CASRAGGDDQPQHF
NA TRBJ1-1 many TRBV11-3 TGTGCCAGCAGCTTGGGGGGTCCCACTGAAGCTTTCTTT CASSLGGPTEAFF
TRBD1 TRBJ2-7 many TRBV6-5 TGTGCCAGCAGTTACAGGACAGGGGCAATTGTCTACGAGCAGTACTTC CASSYRTGAIVYEQYF
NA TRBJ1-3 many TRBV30 TGTGCCTGGGTTGATGCGACAGGACGCTCTGGAAACACCATATATTTT CAWVDATGRSGNTIYF
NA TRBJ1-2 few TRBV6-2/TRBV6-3 TGTGCCAGCCGACAGTTTGGCTACACCTTC CASRQFGYTF
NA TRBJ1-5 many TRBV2 TGTGCCAGCAGTGAAGTTCGCAGACTACTTAGGGATCAGCCCCAGCATTTT CASSEVRRLLRDQPQHF
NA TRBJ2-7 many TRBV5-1 TGCGCCAGCAGCATGAGGGGTAACCCCTACGAGCAGTACTTC CASSMRGNPYEQYF
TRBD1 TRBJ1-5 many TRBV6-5 TGTGCCAGCACCCCGGGACAGGCGAATCAGCCCCAGCATTTT CASTPGQANQPQHF
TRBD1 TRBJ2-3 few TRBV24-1 TGTGCCACCAGTGATGGGGACAGGGTTACGCAGTATTTT CATSDGDRVTQYF
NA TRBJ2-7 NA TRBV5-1 TGCGCCAGCAGCTCTCGGGACCCAGCTGAGCAGTACTTC CASSSRDPAEQYF
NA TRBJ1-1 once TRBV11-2 TGTGCCAGCAGCTTGAGGGGGGCACCGAACACTGAAGCTTTCTTT CASSLRGAPNTEAFF
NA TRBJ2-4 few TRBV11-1 TGTGCCAGCAGCTTAGCAACGGGTCTCGACATTCAGTACTTC CASSLATGLDIQYF
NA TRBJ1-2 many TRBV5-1 TGCGCCAGCAGCTTGGACCTATACTCTGGCTACACCTTC CASSLDLYSGYTF
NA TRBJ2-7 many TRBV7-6 TGTGCCAGCAGCTTAAGAGGGCACGAGCAGTACTTC CASSLRGHEQYF
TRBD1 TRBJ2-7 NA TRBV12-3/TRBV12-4 TGTGCCAGCAGTCATGACAGGGGTGGCCTCCACGAGCAGTACTTC CASSHDRGGLHEQYF
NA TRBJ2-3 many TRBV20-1 TGCAGTCTTAGGTTCGGGAAGGATAGCACAGATACGCAGTATTTT CSLRFGKDSTDTQYF
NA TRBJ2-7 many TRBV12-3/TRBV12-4 TGTGCCAGCAGTTCCTCCGGACTGGCCGGGTGGGAGCAGTACTTC CASSSSGLAGWEQYF
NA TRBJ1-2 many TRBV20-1 TGCAGTGCTAGAGTTGGGGGGCGCATCAATGGCTACACCTTC CSARVGGRINGYTF
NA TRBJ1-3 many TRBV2 TGTGCCAGCGATCTAGGGGGGAGCTCTGGAAACACCATATATTTT CASDLGGSSGNTIYF
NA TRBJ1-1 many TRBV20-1 TGCAGTGCCCCCCGCACTTTGAACACTGAAGCTTTCTTT CSAPRTLNTEAFF
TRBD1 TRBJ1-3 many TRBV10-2 TGCGCCAGCAGGGTGGACAGGGACGGAAACACCATATATTTT CASRVDRDGNTIYF
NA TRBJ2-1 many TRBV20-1 TGCAGTGCTAGTCGGAAGGACTGGGTTTTAAAGGAGCAGTTCTTC CSASRKDWVLKEQFF
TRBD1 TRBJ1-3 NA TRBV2 TGTGCCAGCAGTTTAACAGGGGAGAGCGGAAACACCATATATTTT CASSLTGESGNTIYF
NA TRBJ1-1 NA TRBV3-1 TGTGCCAGCAGCCAAGAATGGGCGCAAAACACTGAAGCTTTCTTT CASSQEWAQNTEAFF
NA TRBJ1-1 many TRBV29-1 TGCAGCGTTGCCCCGGGAGGAGGCACTGAAGCTTTCTTT CSVAPGGGTEAFF
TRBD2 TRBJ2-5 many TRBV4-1 TGCGCCAGCAGCCAAGTAGAGCGGGGAAAAGAGACCCAGTACTTC CASSQVERGKETQYF
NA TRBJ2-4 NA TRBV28 TGTGCCAGCAGTTCGAGTTCCGGAGGGAGAAACATTCAGTACTTC CASSSSSGGRNIQYF
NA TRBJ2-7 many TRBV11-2 TGTGCCAGCAGCCAGGACACCGGTTTCAGCTCCTACGAGCAGTACTTC CASSQDTGFSSYEQYF
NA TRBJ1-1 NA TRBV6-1 TGTGCCAGCAGTGCCCTAACGGCAAGGGTTACTGAAGCTTTCTTT CASSALTARVTEAFF
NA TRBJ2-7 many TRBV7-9 TGTGCCAGCATTGGGGGTTTTGGACGGGGAGAGCAGTACTTC CASIGGFGRGEQYF
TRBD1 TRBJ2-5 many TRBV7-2 TGTGCCAGCAGCCCCCCCGGGACAGGGCTAAAAGAGACCCAGTACTTC CASSPPGTGLKETQYF
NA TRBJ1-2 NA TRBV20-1 TGCAGTGCTAGAGATAATTGGATGGGAGGTGGCTACACCTTC CSARDNWMGGGYTF
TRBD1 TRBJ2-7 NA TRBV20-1 TGCAGTGCTCAGGACAGGAGCTCCTACGAGCCTTACTTC CSAQDRSSYEPYF
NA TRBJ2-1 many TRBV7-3 TGTGCCAGCAGCTTAGGGCGAGGGGGTCAGGGCAATGAGCAGTTCTTC CASSLGRGGQGNEQFF
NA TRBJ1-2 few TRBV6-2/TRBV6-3 TGTGCCAGCAGTTACCGGGCCAGGGGAAAGGATGGCTACACCTTC CASSYRARGKDGYTF
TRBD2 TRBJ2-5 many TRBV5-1 TGCGCCAGCAGCCGGGCCCGGCGGGAGGAGACCCAGTACTTC CASSRARREETQYF
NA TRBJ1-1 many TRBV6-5 TGTGCCAGCAGTTACTCGGGCAGTAACACTGAAGCTTTCTTT CASSYSGSNTEAFF
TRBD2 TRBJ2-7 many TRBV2 TGTGCCAGCAACCCTCTGCGGGAGTACGAGCAGTACTTC CASNPLREYEQYF
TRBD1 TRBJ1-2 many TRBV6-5 TGTGCCAGCAGTTACTCAGAGCAGGGGGGCTATGGCTACACCTTC CASSYSEQGGYGYTF
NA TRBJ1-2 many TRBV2 TGTGCCAGCAGTGAGGACGGCTGGGGTGGCTACACCTTC CASSEDGWGGYTF
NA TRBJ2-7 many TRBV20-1 TGCAGTGCTAGAGATGTGGCGGGCGGAACCTACGAGCAGTACTTC CSARDVAGGTYEQYF